These T cell receptor beta chains were read from a single sample in a study of blood T cell repertoires in COVID-19. Sequenced by immunoSEQ multiplex PCR; TCRdb stores in-frame clones only, minus some. The sample lists roughly 150,000 clones; around 90% were seen once. Sequenced material: peripheral blood. These receptors originate from a human donor in a cohort sampled during active COVID-19. CDR3s include the opening cysteine and the closing phenylalanine or tryptophan. The D gene is left open where the match is weak. Expanded clones get a size class; other rows say once, few or many, or leave the size out.

TRBJ2-7,TRBV7-2,18,TRBD2,-,TGTGCCAGCAGCTTAGCGGTGGCGGGAGGCACATCTACTTACGAGCAGTACTTC,CASSLAVAGGTSTYEQYF
TRBJ1-3,TRBV12-3/TRBV12-4,12,-,-,TGTGCCAGCAAGGCAGGGGGAAACACCATATATTTT,CASKAGGNTIYF
TRBJ1-4,TRBV18,15,-,-,TGTGCCAGCTCACCCCTCGGGGCAACTAATGAAAAACTGTTTTTT,CASSPLGATNEKLFF
TRBJ2-5,TRBV3-1/TRBV3-2,15,-,once,TGTGCCAGCACACAGGGTGGGACTACCAGAAAGACCCAGTACTTC,CASTQGGTTRKTQYF
TRBJ1-4,TRBV28,15,TRBD1,few,TGTGCCAGCAGGCGGGCCGGGACAGGGAACGAAAAACTGTTTTTT,CASRRAGTGNEKLFF
TRBJ1-3,TRBV4-1,16,-,-,TGCGCCAGCAGCCAAGATGTAGGAGAATCTGGAAACACCATATATTTT,CASSQDVGESGNTIYF
TRBJ2-6,TRBV6-6,16,-,-,TGTGCCACCGGACAGTTCTTCCGCTCTGGGGCCAACGTCCTGACTTTC,CATGQFFRSGANVLTF
TRBJ1-6,TRBV30,14,-,few,TGTGCCTGGAGCAAGGACAGAAAGTATTCACCCCTCCACTTT,CAWSKDRKYSPLHF
TRBJ1-6,TRBV5-1,20,TRBD1,-,TGCGCCAGCAGCGCCTCCGGGACAGGGGCCCCCAACTCCTATAATTCACCCCTCCACTTT,CASSASGTGAPNSYNSPLHF
TRBJ1-2,TRBV28,15,TRBD1,once,TGTGCCAGCAGTTGGGGACAGGGCCAAAAGGGTGGCTACACCTTC,CASSWGQGQKGGYTF
TRBJ2-1,TRBV11-2,15,-,-,TGTGCCAGCAGCTACTCCACAGCCCAAAGGAATGAGCAGTTCTTC,CASSYSTAQRNEQFF
TRBJ2-3,TRBV7-9,18,TRBD2,once,TGTGCCAGCAGCTTAGTAGCTAGCGGGGTCACTAGCACAGATACGCAGTATTTT,CASSLVASGVTSTDTQYF
TRBJ2-7,TRBV7-2,17,-,-,TGTGCCAGCAGCTTATTTCCGACAGGCGATTCGCTCTACGAGCAGTACTTC,CASSLFPTGDSLYEQYF
TRBJ2-5,TRBV2,21,TRBD2,once,TGTGCCAGCAGTGAAATGGGCCGTGGACTAGCGGGACGGGACCAAGTGGAGACCCAGTACTTC,CASSEMGRGLAGRDQVETQYF
TRBJ1-1,TRBV6-6,16,-,once,TGTGCCAGCAGTTACTCCCAGACCCCCCGGGGCACTGAAGCTTTCTTT,CASSYSQTPRGTEAFF
TRBJ2-6,TRBV30,19,-,-,TGTGCCTGGACCCCGAACAGGGTACTAGTTAACTCTGGGGCCAACGTCCTGACTTTC,CAWTPNRVLVNSGANVLTF
TRBJ2-7,TRBV11-3,15,-,-,TGTGCCAGCAGCTTCCAGCGGGCTACCTCCTACGAGCAGTACTTC,CASSFQRATSYEQYF
TRBJ2-7,TRBV2,14,TRBD1,-,TGTGCCAGCAGTGACAGGACAGGCATTTACGAGCAGTACTTC,CASSDRTGIYEQYF
TRBJ1-2,TRBV6-1,14,-,few,TGTGCCAGCAGTGACCTAGACAGGAATTATGGCTACACCTTC,CASSDLDRNYGYTF
TRBJ2-5,TRBV9,12,-,-,TGTGCCAGCAGCGTCCGGGGAGAGACCCAGTACTTC,CASSVRGETQYF
TRBJ2-7,TRBV28,14,TRBD2,-,TGTGCCAGCAGTTTGGCGGGAGAGGCCTACGAGCAGTACTTC,CASSLAGEAYEQYF
TRBJ1-1,TRBV5-3,17,-,-,TGTGCCAGAAGCTTGGGAGCAACCGGGGTCCCGAACACTGAAGCTTTCTTT,CARSLGATGVPNTEAFF
TRBJ1-5,TRBV28,13,-,-,TGTGCCACACGGGGAGGGCTCAATCAGCCCCAGCATTTT,CATRGGLNQPQHF
TRBJ2-7,TRBV15,16,TRBD2,-,TGTGCCACCAGCAGAGATCGCGGGGGGCTTCCCTACGAGCAGTACTTC,CATSRDRGGLPYEQYF
TRBJ1-1,TRBV7-9,14,-,-,TGTGCCAGCAGCTTAAGGGGTATGAACACTGAAGCTTTCTTT,CASSLRGMNTEAFF
TRBJ2-7,TRBV28,18,-,-,TGTGCCAGCAGTTTATTCTCCTTTCGCCTGCCTAGCTCCTACGAGCAGTACTTC,CASSLFSFRLPSSYEQYF